A selection of T cell receptor beta chains follows, all from one sample in a study of T cells after yellow fever vaccination. TCRdb called the 5' RACE reads again in MiXCR, with one record for every CDR3 protein. In the table there are about 500,000 distinct CDR3 sequences, about a sixth of which are singletons. Specimen: PBMCs, collected about 5 days after the first yellow fever vaccination. The receptors were sampled from a young man who received the YFV17D yellow fever vaccine. CDR3s include the opening cysteine and the closing phenylalanine or tryptophan. A D gene is named only where the DNA matches it firmly. Expanded clones get a size class; other rows say once, few or many, or leave the size out.

j_gene: TRBJ2-2; v_gene: TRBV5-1; len: 15; d_gene: -; abundance: few; CDR3nt: TGCGCCAGCAGCCCCGATGATAGGGGCACCGGGGAGCTGTTTTTT; CDR3aa: CASSPDDRGTGELFF
j_gene: TRBJ2-7; v_gene: TRBV4-1; len: 15; d_gene: -; abundance: once; CDR3nt: TGCGCCAGCAGCCAATATCCAGGGGGGGCCTACGAGCAGTACTTC; CDR3aa: CASSQYPGGAYEQYF
j_gene: TRBJ2-1; v_gene: TRBV7-3; len: 16; d_gene: -; abundance: few; CDR3nt: TGTGCCAGCAGCAACTCCCCCCTAGCGCGTTACAATGAGCAGTTCTTC; CDR3aa: CASSNSPLARYNEQFF
j_gene: TRBJ2-7; v_gene: TRBV5-1; len: 13; d_gene: -; abundance: -; CDR3nt: TGCGCCAGCAGCTCCGGACAGAAAAGGGAGCAGTACTTC; CDR3aa: CASSSGQKREQYF
j_gene: TRBJ1-2; v_gene: TRBV4-2; len: 16; d_gene: TRBD1; abundance: -; CDR3nt: TGTGCCAGCAGCCAAGAGGGGGACAGGATAAACTATGGCTACACCTTC; CDR3aa: CASSQEGDRINYGYTF
j_gene: TRBJ2-3; v_gene: TRBV5-4; len: 18; d_gene: TRBD2; abundance: few; CDR3nt: TGTGCCAGCAGCGGACCGGGACTAGCGATAGGAGGCACAGATACGCAGTATTTT; CDR3aa: CASSGPGLAIGGTDTQYF
j_gene: TRBJ2-5; v_gene: TRBV2; len: 14; d_gene: TRBD2; abundance: -; CDR3nt: TGTGCCAGCAGGGAGGGACTAGTTCGAGAGACCCAGTACTTC; CDR3aa: CASREGLVRETQYF
j_gene: TRBJ2-1; v_gene: TRBV6-2/TRBV6-3; len: 16; d_gene: -; abundance: few; CDR3nt: TGTGCCAGCGTTCCCTCTATGCGAGCGCACTACAATGAGCAGTTCTTC; CDR3aa: CASVPSMRAHYNEQFF
j_gene: TRBJ1-2; v_gene: TRBV20-1; len: 11; d_gene: -; abundance: -; CDR3nt: TGCAGTGCTAGGAGGTCAGATGGCTACACCTTC; CDR3aa: CSARRSDGYTF
j_gene: TRBJ2-1; v_gene: TRBV14; len: 13; d_gene: -; abundance: -; CDR3nt: TGTGCCAGCAGCCCCTTTGACCCCTATGAGCAGTTCTTC; CDR3aa: CASSPFDPYEQFF
j_gene: TRBJ1-5; v_gene: TRBV12-3/TRBV12-4; len: 13; d_gene: -; abundance: -; CDR3nt: TGTGCCAGCAGTTCTCGGGAGGACTGGCCCCAGCATTTT; CDR3aa: CASSSREDWPQHF
j_gene: TRBJ2-5; v_gene: TRBV19; len: 14; d_gene: -; abundance: -; CDR3nt: TGTGCCAGTAGTATTAGGGCCCTCCAAGAGACCCAGTACTTC; CDR3aa: CASSIRALQETQYF
j_gene: TRBJ2-2; v_gene: TRBV4-3; len: 18; d_gene: TRBD1; abundance: -; CDR3nt: TGCGCCAGCAGCCAAGAAACAGGGGGCGTGGGAAACACCGGGGAGCTGTTTTTT; CDR3aa: CASSQETGGVGNTGELFF
j_gene: TRBJ2-1; v_gene: TRBV9; len: 17; d_gene: TRBD2; abundance: -; CDR3nt: TGTGCCAGCACCACCTCCCCCGGACTAGCGGGTTACAATGAGCAGTTCTTC; CDR3aa: CASTTSPGLAGYNEQFF
j_gene: TRBJ2-3; v_gene: TRBV23-1; len: 11; d_gene: -; abundance: -; CDR3nt: TGCGCCAAAACCATGACAGATACGCAGTATTTT; CDR3aa: CAKTMTDTQYF